These T cell receptor beta chains were read from a single sample in a study of T cells in Graves' hyperthyroidism and ophthalmopathy. MiXCR, applied by TCRdb to the multiplex PCR reads, yields one record per CDR3 protein. The table lists a few hundred thousand distinct CDR3 sequences, around 13% of them singletons. Sequencing was carried out using blood. Source of these receptors: a young woman with Graves' hyperthyroidism. Each CDR3 is given without its conserved first and last residue.

J gene | V gene | CDR3 protein
TRBJ1-1 | TRBV18 | ASSQGMNTEAF
TRBJ2-7 | TRBV29-1 | SVQVILEQY
TRBJ1-6 | TRBV5-5 | ASRDRGIGSPLH
TRBJ2-3 | TRBV7-2 | ASRSVGDTQY
TRBJ2-1 | TRBV6-6 | ASSYSNTLAASSYNEQF
TRBJ1-2 | TRBV28 | ASSSGTGIVYGYT
TRBJ2-7 | TRBV20-1 | SARGGEDYEQY
TRBJ2-7 | TRBV6-5 | ASSYSADGPYEQY
TRBJ2-7 | TRBV6-9 | ASSYFTLGSPYEQY
TRBJ2-5 | TRBV5-1 | ASSLLPGGASETQY
TRBJ1-2 | TRBV6-6 | ASSYSGVGYT
TRBJ2-7 | TRBV12-3/TRBV12-4 | ASRPRDSYEQY
TRBJ1-5 | TRBV28 | ATKTGELYQPQH
TRBJ1-1 | TRBV28 | ASSRRDRGHTEAF
TRBJ2-3 | TRBV5-4 | ASSLITVTDTQY
TRBJ2-2 | TRBV28 | ASSLLRGSNTGEPF
TRBJ2-1 | TRBV7-3 | ASSSLAGVGEQF
TRBJ2-1 | TRBV7-3 | ASSPGGLGDGEQF
TRBJ2-5 | TRBV18 | ASSPGQQETQY
TRBJ2-1 | TRBV20-1 | SAREPSGNGVEQF
TRBJ2-1 | TRBV29-1 | SVEGLANNEQF
TRBJ2-1 | TRBV2 | ASSYSGLAGSRSYNEQF
TRBJ2-5 | TRBV27 | ASSFRSSQETQY
TRBJ1-3 | TRBV25-1 | ASGPGGWGNTIY
TRBJ2-1 | TRBV9 | ASSVDRGASYNEQF
TRBJ1-1 | TRBV28 | ASSNWTGPNTEAF
TRBJ1-5 | TRBV4-1 | ASSQGGQAISVNQPQH
TRBJ2-7 | TRBV7-2 | ASSLGGTLSYEQY
TRBJ2-2 | TRBV3-1 | ASSPLGLAGRELF
TRBJ2-7 | TRBV29-1 | SVEDREVVQY
TRBJ2-3 | TRBV20-1 | SASSGSVTDTQY
TRBJ2-3 | TRBV19 | ASSIPAGTQY
TRBJ1-2 | TRBV20-1 | SVETGGGYGYT
. | TRBV6-2/TRBV6-3 | ASRQVLAKNIQF
TRBJ1-3 | TRBV7-9 | ASSLEQTSGNTIY
TRBJ2-2 | TRBV27 | ASHRDTNTGELF
TRBJ2-1 | TRBV7-9 | ASSPTTVSYNEQF
TRBJ2-1 | TRBV28 | ASSSLMGLEANEQF
TRBJ2-1 | TRBV4-3 | ASSQVRTGNNEQF
TRBJ1-1 | TRBV20-1 | SARKTTGVATEAF
TRBJ1-6 | TRBV19 | ASGTDYNSPLH
TRBJ2-1 | TRBV28 | ASSFHGLAANNEQF
TRBJ1-5 | TRBV6-2/TRBV6-3 | ASSYSGYNQPQH
TRBJ2-5 | TRBV7-2 | ASSSGPGLDRY
TRBJ2-5 | TRBV24-1 | ATSDLGSQETQY
TRBJ2-2 | TRBV27 | ASTRDRGVGELF
TRBJ1-5 | TRBV19 | ASSDPGQGSNQPQH
TRBJ2-3 | TRBV20-1 | SANGGLAAYTDTQY